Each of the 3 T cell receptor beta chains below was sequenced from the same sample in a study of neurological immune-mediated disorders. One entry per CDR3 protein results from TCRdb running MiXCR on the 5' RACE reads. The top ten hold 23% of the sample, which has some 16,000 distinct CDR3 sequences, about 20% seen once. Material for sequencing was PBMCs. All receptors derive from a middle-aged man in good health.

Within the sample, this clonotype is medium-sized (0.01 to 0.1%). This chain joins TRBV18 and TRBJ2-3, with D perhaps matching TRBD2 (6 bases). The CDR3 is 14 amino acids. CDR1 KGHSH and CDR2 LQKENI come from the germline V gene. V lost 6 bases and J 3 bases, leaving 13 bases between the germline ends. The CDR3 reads CASSGTAGTDTQYF. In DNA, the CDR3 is TGTGCCAGCTCTGGAACGGCGGGGACAGATACGCAGTATTTT. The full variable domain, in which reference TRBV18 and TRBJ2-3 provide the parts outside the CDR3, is NAGVMQNPRHLVRRRGQEARLRCSPMKGHSHVYWYRQLPEEGLKFMVYLQKENIIDESGMPKERFSAEFPKEGPSILRIQQVVRGDSAAYFCASSGTAGTDTQYFGPGTRLTVL.

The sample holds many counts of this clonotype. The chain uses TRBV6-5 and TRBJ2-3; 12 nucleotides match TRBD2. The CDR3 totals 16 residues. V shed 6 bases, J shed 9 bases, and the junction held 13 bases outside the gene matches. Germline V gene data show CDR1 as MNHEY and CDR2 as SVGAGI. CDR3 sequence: CASRGLAGAASGTQYF. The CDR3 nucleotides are TGTGCCAGCAGGGGACTAGCGGGTGCCGCCTCGGGAACGCAGTATTTT.

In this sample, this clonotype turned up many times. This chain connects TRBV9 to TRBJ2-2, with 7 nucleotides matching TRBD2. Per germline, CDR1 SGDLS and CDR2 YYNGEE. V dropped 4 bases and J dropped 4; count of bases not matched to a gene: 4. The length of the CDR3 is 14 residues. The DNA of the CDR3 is TGTGCCAGCAGCCTGACTAGCTCCACCGGGGAGCTGTTTTTT. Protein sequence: CASSLTSSTGELFF.